Detailed here is one T cell receptor (beta chain). Its target is not known. The sample comes from a study of PD-1 blockade in mismatch repair-deficient tumors. General study findings and limits: Rapid post-treatment expansion, then contraction, generally preceding radiologic response, marked tumor-resident clones.

Germline assignment: CDR1 LNHNV and CDR2 YYDKDF (reference sequence). This CDR3 has 18 amino acids. The V gene lost 2 bases and the J gene lost 7 bases, with 24 bases spanning the gap. Profiling relied on immunoSEQ multiplex PCR, and the TCRdb table lists in-frame clones only, not all of them. The table has approximately 120,000 clones, around 83% seen once; the top ten hold approximately 13%. This chain uses TRBV15 with TRBJ2-1; D gene ambiguous. This clonotype was obtained from an adult with mismatch repair-deficient cancer. The starting material was peripheral blood, obtained 44 weeks after starting pembrolizumab. CDR3 coding DNA: TGTGCCACCAGCAGAAGTCCGTTATCTAGGTTGTTTGGGAATGAGCAGTTCTTC. This translates into CATSRSPLSRLFGNEQFF.